This T cell receptor (beta chain) was profiled in a study of CD8+CD57+ T cells in acquired aplastic anemia. Regarding the study as a whole: Patients were compared with controls for CD8+ Simpson's diversity, and no significant difference emerged.

V was trimmed by 5 bases and J by 4 bases, leaving 14 bases between them. The length of the CDR3 is 13 residues. CDR1 DFQATT and CDR2 SNEGSKA come from the germline V gene (reference sequence). TCR beta VDJ and CDR3 were profiled, and genomic DNA was the template. Each CDR3 protein is one row after TCRdb ran MiXCR on the reads. The sample carries around 430,000 distinct CDR3 sequences, roughly a third recorded once. Only patients with CD8+CD57+ cell expansion on flow cytometry were chosen for sequencing. The patients all had a severe acquired aplastic anemia diagnosis. This clonotype was counted many times. The antigen is unknown.

The source is a human donor with aplastic anemia. The chain uses TRBV20-1 and TRBJ1-2; TRBD1 is a possible D gene (5 bases). What was sequenced was sorted CD4+, CD8+, or CD8+CD57+ T cells (not recorded which) from PBMCs. CDR3 DNA: TGCAGTGCTCAGGGTCTCAAGTCCTATGGCTACACCTTC. It specifies CSAQGLKSYGYTF.